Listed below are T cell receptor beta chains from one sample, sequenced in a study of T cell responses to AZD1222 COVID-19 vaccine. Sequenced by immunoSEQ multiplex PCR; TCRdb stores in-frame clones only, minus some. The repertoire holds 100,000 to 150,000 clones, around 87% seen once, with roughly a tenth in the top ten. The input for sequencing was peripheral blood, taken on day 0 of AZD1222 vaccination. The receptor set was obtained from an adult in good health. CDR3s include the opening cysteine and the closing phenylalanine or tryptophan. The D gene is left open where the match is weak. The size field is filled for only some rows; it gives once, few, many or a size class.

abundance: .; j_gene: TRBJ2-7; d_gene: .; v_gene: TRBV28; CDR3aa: CASSLRAAEQYF; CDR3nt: TGTGCCAGCAGTCTCAGGGCGGCCGAGCAGTACTTC
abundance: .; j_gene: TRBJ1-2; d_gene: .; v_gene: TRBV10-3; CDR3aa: CAISEGVGYGYTF; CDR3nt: TGTGCCATCAGTGAGGGGGTTGGCTATGGCTACACCTTC
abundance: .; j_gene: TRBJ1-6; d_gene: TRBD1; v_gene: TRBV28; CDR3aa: CASSRRGPLNSPLHF; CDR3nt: TGTGCCAGCAGCCGTAGGGGGCCCCTCAATTCACCCCTCCACTTT
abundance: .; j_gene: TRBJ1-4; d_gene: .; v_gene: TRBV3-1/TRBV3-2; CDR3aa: CASSRNEKLFF; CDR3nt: TGTGCCAGCAGCCGAAATGAAAAACTGTTTTTT
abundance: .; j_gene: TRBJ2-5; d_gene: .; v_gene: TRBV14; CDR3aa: CASILVKQETQYF; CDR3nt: TGTGCCAGCATTTTAGTGAAGCAAGAGACCCAGTACTTC
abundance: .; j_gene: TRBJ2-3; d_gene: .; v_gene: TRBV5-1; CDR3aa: CASSSTLGGPDTQYF; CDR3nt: TGCGCCAGCAGCTCGACCCTGGGTGGGCCAGATACGCAGTATTTT
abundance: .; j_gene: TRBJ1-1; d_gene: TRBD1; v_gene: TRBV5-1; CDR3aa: CASSLQGMNTEAFF; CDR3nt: TGCGCCAGCAGCTTACAGGGGATGAACACTGAAGCTTTCTTT
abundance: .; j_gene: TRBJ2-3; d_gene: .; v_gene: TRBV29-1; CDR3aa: CSVDVSGRNTDTQYF; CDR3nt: TGCAGCGTTGATGTTAGTGGGAGGAACACAGATACGCAGTATTTT
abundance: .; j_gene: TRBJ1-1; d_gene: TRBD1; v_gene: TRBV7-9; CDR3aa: CASSPRQGTMNTEAFF; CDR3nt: TGTGCCAGCAGCCCGCGACAGGGCACAATGAACACTGAAGCTTTCTTT
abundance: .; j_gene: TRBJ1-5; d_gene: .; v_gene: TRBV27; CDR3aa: CASSYGGSNQPQHF; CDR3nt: TGTGCCAGCAGCTACGGGGGGAGCAATCAGCCCCAGCATTTT
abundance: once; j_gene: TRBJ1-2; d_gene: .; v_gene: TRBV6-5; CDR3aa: CASWREGWNGYTF; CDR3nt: TGTGCCAGCTGGCGGGAGGGTTGGAATGGCTACACCTTC
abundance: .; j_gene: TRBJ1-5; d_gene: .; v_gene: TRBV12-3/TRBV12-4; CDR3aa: CASSLMGNQPQHF; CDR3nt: TGTGCCAGCAGTTTAATGGGGAATCAGCCCCAGCATTTT
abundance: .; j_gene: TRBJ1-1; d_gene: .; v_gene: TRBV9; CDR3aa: CASKVSDMNTEAFF; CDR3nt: TGTGCCAGCAAAGTTAGCGACATGAACACTGAAGCTTTCTTT
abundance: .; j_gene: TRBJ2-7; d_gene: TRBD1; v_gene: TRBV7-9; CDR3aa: CASGGTGEYEQYF; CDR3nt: TGTGCCAGCGGAGGGACAGGAGAGTACGAGCAGTACTTC
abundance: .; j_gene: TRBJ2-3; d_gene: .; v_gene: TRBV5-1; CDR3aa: CASRETGADTQYF; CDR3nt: TGCGCCAGCAGAGAGACTGGGGCAGATACGCAGTATTTT
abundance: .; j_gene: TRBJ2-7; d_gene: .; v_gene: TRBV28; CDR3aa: CASREGTGEQYF; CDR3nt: TGTGCCAGCAGGGAGGGGACGGGAGAGCAGTACTTC
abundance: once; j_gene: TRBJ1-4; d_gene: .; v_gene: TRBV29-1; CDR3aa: CSVESGGEKLFF; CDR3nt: TGCAGCGTTGAATCCGGAGGAGAAAAACTGTTTTTT
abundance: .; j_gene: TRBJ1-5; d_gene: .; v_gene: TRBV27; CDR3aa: CASSFRYNQPQHF; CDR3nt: TGTGCCAGCAGTTTCAGGTACAATCAGCCCCAGCATTTT
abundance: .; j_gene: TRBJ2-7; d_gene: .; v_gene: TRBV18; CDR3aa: CASSPLGLQGYEQYF; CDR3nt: TGTGCCAGCTCACCCCTGGGGCTCCAAGGCTACGAGCAGTACTTC
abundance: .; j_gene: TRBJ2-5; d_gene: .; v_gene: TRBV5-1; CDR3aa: CASSPPSARETQYF; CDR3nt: TGCGCCAGCAGCCCTCCCTCAGCGCGAGAGACCCAGTACTTC
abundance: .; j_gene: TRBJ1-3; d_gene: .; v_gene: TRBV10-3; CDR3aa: CAISGRIRNTIYF; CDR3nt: TGTGCCATCAGTGGGCGGATAAGAAACACCATATATTTT
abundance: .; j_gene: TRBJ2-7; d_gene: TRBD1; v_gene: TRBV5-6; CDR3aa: CASSFGTGRYEQYF; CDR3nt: TGTGCCAGCAGCTTCGGGACAGGGAGGTACGAGCAGTACTTC
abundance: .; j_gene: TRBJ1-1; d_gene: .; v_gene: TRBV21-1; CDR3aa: CASSRGGWNTEAFF; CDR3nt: TGTGCCAGCAGCCGAGGGGGGTGGAACACTGAAGCTTTCTTT
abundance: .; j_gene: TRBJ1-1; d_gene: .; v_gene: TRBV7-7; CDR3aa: CASSPASMNTEAFF; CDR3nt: TGTGCTAGCAGCCCCGCGAGCATGAACACTGAAGCTTTCTTT
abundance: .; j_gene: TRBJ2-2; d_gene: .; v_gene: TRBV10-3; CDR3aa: CAINPRTDTGELFF; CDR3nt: TGTGCCATCAATCCCCGGACAGACACCGGGGAGCTGTTTTTT
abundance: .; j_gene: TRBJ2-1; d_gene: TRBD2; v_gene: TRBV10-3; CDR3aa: CAIRGGGAGNDEQFF; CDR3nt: TGTGCCATCCGGGGCGGGGGGGCCGGTAACGATGAGCAGTTCTTC
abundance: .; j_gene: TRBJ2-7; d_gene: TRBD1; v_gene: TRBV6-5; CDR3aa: CASRSTGGQYEQYF; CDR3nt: TGTGCCAGCAGATCGACAGGGGGTCAATACGAGCAGTACTTC
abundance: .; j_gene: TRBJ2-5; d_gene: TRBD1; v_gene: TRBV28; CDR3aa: CASSPPQGAETQYF; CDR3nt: TGTGCCAGCAGCCCCCCTCAGGGGGCAGAGACCCAGTACTTC
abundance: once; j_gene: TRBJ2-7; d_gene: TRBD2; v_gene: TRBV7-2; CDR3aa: CASSLALAGEQYF; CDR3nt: TGTGCCAGCAGCTTGGCTCTAGCGGGCGAGCAGTACTTC
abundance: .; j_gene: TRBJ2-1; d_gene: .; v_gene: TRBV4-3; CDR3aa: CASSQRYNEQFF; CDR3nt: TGCGCCAGCAGCCAGCGTTACAATGAGCAGTTCTTC
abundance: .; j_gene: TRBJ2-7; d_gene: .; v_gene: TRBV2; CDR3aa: CASSEAGPGDFSYEQYF; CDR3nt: TGTGCCAGCAGTGAAGCGGGTCCCGGGGATTTTTCCTACGAGCAGTACTTC
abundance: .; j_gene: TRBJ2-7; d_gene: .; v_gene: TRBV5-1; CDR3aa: CASMGDPYEQYF; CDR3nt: TGCGCCAGCATGGGGGATCCCTACGAGCAGTACTTC
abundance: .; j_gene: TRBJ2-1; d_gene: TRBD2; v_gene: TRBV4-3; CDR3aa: CASGLLGTNNEQFF; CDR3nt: TGCGCCAGCGGATTACTAGGGACTAACAATGAGCAGTTCTTC
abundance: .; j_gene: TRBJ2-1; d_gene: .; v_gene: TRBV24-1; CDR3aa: CATSDSGQGGYNEQFF; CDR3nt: TGTGCCACCAGTGATTCCGGGCAAGGGGGTTACAATGAGCAGTTCTTC
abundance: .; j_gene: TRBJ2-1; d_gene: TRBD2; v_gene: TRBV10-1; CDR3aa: CASSWAGLACPNEQFF; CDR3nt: TGCGCCAGCAGTTGGGCGGGACTAGCGTGCCCTAATGAGCAGTTCTTC
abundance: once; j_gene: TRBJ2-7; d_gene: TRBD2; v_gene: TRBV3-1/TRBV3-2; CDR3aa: CASSRRQGLAGRAGEQYF; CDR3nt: TGTGCCAGCAGCCGTAGACAGGGACTAGCAGGACGTGCTGGCGAGCAGTACTTC
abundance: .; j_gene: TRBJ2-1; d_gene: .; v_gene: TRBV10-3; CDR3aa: CATKGTYPFGEQFF; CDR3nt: TGTGCCACCAAAGGGACTTATCCTTTTGGTGAGCAGTTCTTC
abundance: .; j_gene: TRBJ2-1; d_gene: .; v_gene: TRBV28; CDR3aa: CASYDRDWNEQFF; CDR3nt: TGTGCCAGCTACGACAGGGACTGGAATGAGCAGTTCTTC
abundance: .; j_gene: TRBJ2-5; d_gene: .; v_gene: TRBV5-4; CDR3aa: CASSLRQIQETQYF; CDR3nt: TGTGCCAGCAGCCTACGACAGATACAAGAGACCCAGTACTTC
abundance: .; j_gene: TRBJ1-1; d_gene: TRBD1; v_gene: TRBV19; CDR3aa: CASSPGTGVTEAFF; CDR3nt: TGTGCCAGTAGCCCCGGGACAGGGGTCACTGAAGCTTTCTTT
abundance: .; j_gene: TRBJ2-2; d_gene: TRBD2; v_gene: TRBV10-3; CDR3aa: CAISLLAGVTGELFF; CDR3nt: TGTGCCATCAGCCTACTAGCGGGAGTCACCGGGGAGCTGTTTTTT
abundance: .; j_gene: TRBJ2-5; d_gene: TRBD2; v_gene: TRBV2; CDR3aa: CASSELGLAAGTQYF; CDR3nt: TGTGCCAGCAGTGAACTGGGTCTAGCGGCCGGTACCCAGTACTTC
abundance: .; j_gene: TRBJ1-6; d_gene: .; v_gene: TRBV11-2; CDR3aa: CASSSDNYNSPLHF; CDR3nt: TGTGCCAGCAGCTCGGACAACTATAATTCACCCCTCCACTTT
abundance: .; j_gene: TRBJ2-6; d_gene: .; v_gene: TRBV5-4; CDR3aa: CASSPLGGGFSGANVLTF; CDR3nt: TGTGCCAGCAGCCCCCTGGGAGGGGGTTTCTCTGGGGCCAACGTCCTGACTTTC
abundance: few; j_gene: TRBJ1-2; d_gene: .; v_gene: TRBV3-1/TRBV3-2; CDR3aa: CASSPLGNYGYTF; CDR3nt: TGTGCCAGCAGCCCCCTCGGTAACTATGGCTACACCTTC
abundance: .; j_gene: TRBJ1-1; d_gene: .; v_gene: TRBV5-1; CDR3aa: CASSLEQGSFSEAFF; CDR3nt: TGCGCCAGCAGCTTGGAACAGGGCTCCTTTTCTGAAGCTTTCTTT
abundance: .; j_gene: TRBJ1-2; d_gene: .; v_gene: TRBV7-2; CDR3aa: CASSLAPRGYGYTF; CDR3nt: TGTGCCAGCAGCTTAGCACCAAGAGGCTATGGCTACACCTTC
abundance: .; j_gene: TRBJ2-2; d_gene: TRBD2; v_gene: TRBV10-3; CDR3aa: CAISKTSGSIAGELFF; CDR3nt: TGTGCCATCAGTAAAACTAGCGGGAGTATCGCCGGGGAGCTGTTTTTT
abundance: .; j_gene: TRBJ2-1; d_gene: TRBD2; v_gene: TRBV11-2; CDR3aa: CASSLRSGREFF; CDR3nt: TGTGCCAGCAGCTTAAGGAGCGGGAGAGAGTTCTTC
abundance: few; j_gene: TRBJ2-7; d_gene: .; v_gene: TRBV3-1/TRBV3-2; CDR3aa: CASSQVLTSDEQYF; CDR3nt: TGTGCCAGCAGCCAAGTTCTTACTAGTGACGAGCAGTACTTC
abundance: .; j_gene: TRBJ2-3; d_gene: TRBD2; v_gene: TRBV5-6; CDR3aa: CASSPRLAASTDTQYF; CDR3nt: TGTGCCAGCAGCCCTAGACTAGCAGCAAGCACAGATACGCAGTATTTT
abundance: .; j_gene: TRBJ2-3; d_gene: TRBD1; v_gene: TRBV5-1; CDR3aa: CASSPTGGADTQYF; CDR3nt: TGCGCCAGCAGCCCCACAGGGGGCGCGGATACGCAGTATTTT
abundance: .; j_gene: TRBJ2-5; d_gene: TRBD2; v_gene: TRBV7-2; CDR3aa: CASRLGLAGETQYF; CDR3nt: TGTGCCAGCAGACTGGGACTAGCCGGGGAGACCCAGTACTTC
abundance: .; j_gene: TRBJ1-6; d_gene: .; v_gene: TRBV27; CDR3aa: CASSSSSSYNSPLHF; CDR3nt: TGTGCCAGCAGTTCATCTAGCTCCTATAATTCACCCCTCCACTTT
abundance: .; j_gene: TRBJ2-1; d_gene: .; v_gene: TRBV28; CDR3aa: CASGSSGGSYNEQFF; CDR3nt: TGTGCCAGCGGTTCCTCCGGGGGTTCCTACAATGAGCAGTTCTTC
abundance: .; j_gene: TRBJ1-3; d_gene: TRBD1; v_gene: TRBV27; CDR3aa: CASSLSRQGAGGNTIYF; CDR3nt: TGTGCCAGCAGTTTATCGCGGCAGGGGGCCGGTGGAAACACCATATATTTT
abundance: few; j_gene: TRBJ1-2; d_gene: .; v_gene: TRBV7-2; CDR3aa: CASSFGEGGYGYTF; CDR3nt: TGTGCCAGCAGCTTTGGTGAGGGAGGCTATGGCTACACCTTC
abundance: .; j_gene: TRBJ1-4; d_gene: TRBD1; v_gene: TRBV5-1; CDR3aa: CASSLSGRGNEKLFF; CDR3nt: TGCGCCAGCAGCTTGTCGGGCAGGGGGAATGAAAAACTGTTTTTT
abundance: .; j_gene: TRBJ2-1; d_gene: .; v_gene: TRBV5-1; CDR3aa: CASRMVPTYNEQFF; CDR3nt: TGCGCCAGCAGGATGGTCCCCACCTACAATGAGCAGTTCTTC
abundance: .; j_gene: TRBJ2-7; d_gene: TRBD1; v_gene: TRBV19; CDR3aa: CASSIGDRGVSYEQYF; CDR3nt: TGTGCCAGTAGTATAGGAGACAGGGGCGTCTCCTACGAGCAGTACTTC